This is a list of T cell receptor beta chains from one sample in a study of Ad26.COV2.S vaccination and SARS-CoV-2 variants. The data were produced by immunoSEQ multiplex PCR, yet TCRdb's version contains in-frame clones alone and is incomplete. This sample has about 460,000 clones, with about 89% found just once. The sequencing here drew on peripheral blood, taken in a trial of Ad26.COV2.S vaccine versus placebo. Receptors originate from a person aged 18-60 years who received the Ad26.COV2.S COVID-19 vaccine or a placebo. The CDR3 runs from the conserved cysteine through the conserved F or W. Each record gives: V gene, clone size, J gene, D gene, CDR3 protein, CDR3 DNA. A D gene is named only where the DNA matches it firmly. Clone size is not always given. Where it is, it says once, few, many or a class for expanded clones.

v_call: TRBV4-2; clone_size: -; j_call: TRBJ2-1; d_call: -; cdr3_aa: CASSQYRVENEQFF; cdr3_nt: TGTGCCAGCAGCCAATACAGGGTGGAGAATGAGCAGTTCTTC
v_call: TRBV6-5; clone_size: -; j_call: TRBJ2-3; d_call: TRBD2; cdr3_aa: CASSYAGTILYF; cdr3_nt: TGTGCCAGCAGTTATGCCGGGACTATTTTATATTTT
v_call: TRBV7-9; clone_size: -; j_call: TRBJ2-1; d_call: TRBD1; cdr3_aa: CASSSGQVGEQFF; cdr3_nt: TGTGCCAGCAGCTCAGGACAGGTCGGTGAGCAGTTCTTC
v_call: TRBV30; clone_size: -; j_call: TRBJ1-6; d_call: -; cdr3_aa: CAWSVTWPGRANSPLHF; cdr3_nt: TGTGCCTGGAGTGTTACTTGGCCCGGAAGGGCTAATTCACCCCTCCACTTT
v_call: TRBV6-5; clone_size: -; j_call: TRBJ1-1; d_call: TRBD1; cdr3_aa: CASRETGTFTEAFF; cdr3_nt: TGTGCCAGCAGAGAGACAGGGACGTTCACTGAAGCTTTCTTT
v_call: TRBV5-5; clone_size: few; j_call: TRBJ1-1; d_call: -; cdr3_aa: CASSWVLVGTSEAFF; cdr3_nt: TGTGCCAGCAGCTGGGTCCTGGTGGGGACGTCTGAAGCTTTCTTT
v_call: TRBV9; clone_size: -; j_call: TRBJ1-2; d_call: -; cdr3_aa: CASSATPGQATWGFDYGYTF; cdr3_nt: TGTGCCAGCAGCGCGACTCCCGGACAAGCCACTTGGGGTTTTGACTATGGCTACACCTTC
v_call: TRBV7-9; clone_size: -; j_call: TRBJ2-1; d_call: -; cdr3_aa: CASSSPNRGLNNEQFF; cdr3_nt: TGTGCCAGCAGCTCACCAAACAGGGGACTTAACAATGAGCAGTTCTTC
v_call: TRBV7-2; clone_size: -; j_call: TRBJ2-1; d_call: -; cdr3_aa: CASSFGRLDREQFF; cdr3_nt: TGTGCCAGCAGCTTTGGCCGACTAGATAGAGAGCAGTTCTTC
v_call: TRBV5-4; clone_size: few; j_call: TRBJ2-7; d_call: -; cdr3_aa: CASSLAGTHAYEQYF; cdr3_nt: TGTGCCAGCAGCTTGGCCGGGACCCATGCCTACGAGCAGTACTTC
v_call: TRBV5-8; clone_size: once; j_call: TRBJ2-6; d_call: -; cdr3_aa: CASRYGPTGTGANVLTF; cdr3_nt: TGTGCCAGCAGATACGGTCCCACAGGGACTGGGGCCAACGTCCTGACTTTC
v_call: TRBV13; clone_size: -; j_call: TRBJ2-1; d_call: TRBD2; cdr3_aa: CASTYRLAGVNEQFF; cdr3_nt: TGTGCCAGCACGTACAGACTAGCGGGAGTCAATGAGCAGTTCTTC
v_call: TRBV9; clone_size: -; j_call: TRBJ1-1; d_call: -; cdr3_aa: CASSVGRNTEAFF; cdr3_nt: TGTGCCAGCAGCGTAGGCCGCAACACTGAAGCTTTCTTT
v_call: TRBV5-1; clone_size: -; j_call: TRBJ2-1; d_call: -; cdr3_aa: CASSSMGSYNEQFF; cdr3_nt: TGCGCCAGCAGCTCTATGGGAAGCTACAATGAGCAGTTCTTC